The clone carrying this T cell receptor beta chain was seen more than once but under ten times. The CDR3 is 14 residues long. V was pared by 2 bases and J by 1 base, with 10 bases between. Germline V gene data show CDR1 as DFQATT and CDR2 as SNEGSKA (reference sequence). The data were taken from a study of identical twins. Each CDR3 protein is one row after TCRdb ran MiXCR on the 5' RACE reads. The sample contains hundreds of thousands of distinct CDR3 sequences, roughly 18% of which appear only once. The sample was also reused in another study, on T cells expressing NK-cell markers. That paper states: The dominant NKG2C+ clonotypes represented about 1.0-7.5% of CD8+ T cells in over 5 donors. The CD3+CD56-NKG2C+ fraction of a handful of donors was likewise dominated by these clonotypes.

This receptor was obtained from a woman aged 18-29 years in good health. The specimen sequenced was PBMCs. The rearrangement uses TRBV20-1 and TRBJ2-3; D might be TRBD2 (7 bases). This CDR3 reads CSARWGGGTDTQYF. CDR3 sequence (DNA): TGCAGTGCTAGATGGGGGGGCGGCACAGATACGCAGTATTTT.